The rows below give T cell receptor beta chains drawn from one sample of a study of human T cells and chemical hapten exposure. TCRdb called the RACE reads again in MiXCR, with one record for every CDR3 protein. The table shows 85,000 to 120,000 distinct CDR3 sequences, with around 10% occurring only once. The sample in question was whole blood, obtained in connection with sensitization to the hapten diphenylcyclopropenone (DPC). These receptors were collected from a woman aged 45-59 years with alopecia areata. Some clones in this sample may be carry-over from other donors' samples. CDR3s include the opening cysteine and the closing phenylalanine or tryptophan. D genes are given only for firm matches. Rows may omit the clone size; those that give it use once, few, many or a size class.

d_gene | j_gene | abundance | v_gene | CDR3aa | CDR3nt
TRBD1 | TRBJ2-3 | . | TRBV11-3 | CASKRDRSTDTQYF | TGTGCCAGCAAGAGGGACAGATCCACAGATACGCAGTATTTT
TRBD1 | TRBJ1-1 | . | TRBV20-1 | CSVRGQVLSSFF | TGCAGTGTTCGGGGACAGGTTCTTTCGTCTTTCTTT
. | TRBJ1-4 | few | TRBV18 | CASSPSEAGVTEKLFF | TGTGCCAGCTCACCTTCTGAAGCAGGGGTCACTGAAAAACTGTTTTTT
. | TRBJ2-5 | . | TRBV7-2 | CASSLVWGAQETQYF | TGTGCCAGCAGCTTAGTATGGGGGGCGCAAGAGACCCAGTACTTC
TRBD1 | TRBJ1-1 | many | TRBV7-9 | CASSSRTGRTEAFF | TGTGCCAGCAGCTCTCGGACAGGGAGAACTGAAGCTTTCTTT
. | TRBJ1-1 | few | TRBV5-1 | CASSLMGTTEAFF | TGCGCCAGCAGCTTGATGGGGACCACTGAAGCTTTCTTT
TRBD2 | TRBJ2-3 | few | TRBV7-2 | CASSSAGGTQYF | TGTGCCAGCAGTTCCGCGGGGGGTACGCAGTATTTT
TRBD2 | TRBJ2-1 | few | TRBV19 | CASSLQAGVKGEQFF | TGTGCCAGTAGTCTACAAGCGGGAGTTAAGGGTGAGCAGTTCTTC
. | TRBJ2-6 | few | TRBV19 | CAGAERAGANVLTF | TGTGCCGGGGCTGAGCGGGCTGGGGCCAACGTCCTGACTTTC
TRBD1 | TRBJ2-7 | few | TRBV5-1 | CASSLNGQGSSYEQYF | TGCGCCAGCAGCCTCAACGGACAGGGGAGCTCCTACGAGCAGTACTTC
. | TRBJ2-1 | few | TRBV7-2 | CASSLPQDVDEQFF | TGTGCCAGCAGCTTACCGCAGGACGTTGATGAGCAGTTCTTC
TRBD1 | TRBJ1-4 | . | TRBV4-2 | CASSQEDRVGEKLFF | TGTGCCAGCAGCCAAGAGGACAGGGTAGGCGAAAAACTGTTTTTT
. | TRBJ1-1 | . | TRBV15 | CATRQMNTEAFF | TGTGCCACCCGACAGATGAACACTGAAGCTTTCTTT
. | TRBJ1-6 | . | TRBV7-2 | CASSLEVPLSPLHF | TGTGCCAGCAGCTTAGAGGTACCCCTTTCACCCCTCCACTTT
. | TRBJ2-5 | . | TRBV7-7 | CASSLAYGEEKTQYF | TGTGCTAGCAGCTTAGCGTACGGTGAGGAGAAGACCCAGTACTTC
. | TRBJ1-2 | . | TRBV4-2 | CASSQDWSPSSPGGYTF | TGTGCCAGCAGCCAAGATTGGTCTCCTTCGTCTCCGGGAGGCTACACCTTC
. | TRBJ2-7 | few | TRBV5-1 | CASSLDRAYEQYF | TGCGCCAGCAGCTTGGACAGAGCCTACGAGCAGTACTTC
. | TRBJ1-1 | few | TRBV7-6 | CASSLEGNPTEAFF | TGTGCCAGCAGCTTAGAAGGGAACCCCACTGAAGCTTTCTTT
. | TRBJ2-1 | . | TRBV7-9 | CASSRAENEQFF | TGTGCCAGCAGCCGGGCAGAGAATGAGCAGTTCTTC
. | TRBJ2-7 | . | TRBV10-3 | CAISETGNEQYF | TGTGCCATCAGCGAAACAGGGAACGAGCAGTACTTC
. | TRBJ2-7 | many | TRBV4-2 | CASSHPPGLRAYEQYF | TGTGCCAGCAGCCATCCCCCGGGACTTAGGGCCTACGAGCAGTACTTC
. | TRBJ2-1 | . | TRBV6-4 | CASKPQGGEQFF | TGTGCCAGCAAACCACAGGGAGGTGAGCAGTTCTTC
. | TRBJ1-6 | many | TRBV6-1 | CASSEEGSSPLHF | TGTGCCAGCAGTGAAGAGGGCAGTTCACCCCTCCACTTT
. | TRBJ2-5 | . | TRBV29-1 | CSVVGGGETQYF | TGCAGCGTTGTCGGTGGCGGCGAGACCCAGTACTTC
TRBD2 | TRBJ2-3 | . | TRBV5-4 | CASSDASQRGATDTQYF | TGTGCCAGCAGCGATGCCAGCCAGCGGGGGGCCACAGATACGCAGTATTTT
. | TRBJ2-3 | many | TRBV20-1 | CSSRAFTDTQYF | TGCAGCTCGCGGGCCTTCACAGATACGCAGTATTTT
TRBD1 | TRBJ2-7 | . | TRBV25-1 | CASSDGQGTGYEQYF | TGTGCCAGCAGTGATGGACAGGGTACAGGCTACGAGCAGTACTTC
. | TRBJ1-6 | . | TRBV28 | CASSLSLGDIRNSPLHF | TGTGCCAGCAGTTTATCTCTTGGAGATATTCGAAATTCACCCCTCCACTTT
TRBD1 | TRBJ1-6 | few | TRBV6-5 | CASSYSTPQGSYNSPLHF | TGTGCCAGCAGTTACTCGACCCCACAGGGGTCCTATAATTCACCCCTCCACTTT
. | TRBJ2-7 | . | TRBV3-1 | CASSQVSGGDSYEQYF | TGTGCCAGCAGCCAAGTAAGCGGCGGGGACTCCTACGAGCAGTACTTC
TRBD1 | TRBJ1-1 | few | TRBV12-3/TRBV12-4 | CASRQTGLRTEAFF | TGTGCCAGCAGACAGACAGGGCTGCGGACTGAAGCTTTCTTT